This T cell receptor (beta chain) was documented in a study of shared clonotypes between healthy human individuals. On the study more broadly: The cohort comprised a couple of women and a few men. Their ages spanned 18 to 49 years. Study-wide points: Relative to clonotypes present in all four donors, those not shared had lower generation probabilities.

Deletions cut 3 bases from V and 7 bases from J, with 10 bases between. The CDR3 covers 12 residues. The germline CDR1 and CDR2 sequences are SGHDN and FVKESK. Using immunoSEQ multiplex PCR, the repertoire was profiled, and TCRdb retains in-frame clones only, with some absent. The sample holds about 580,000 clones, 98% seen once. As defined, naive CD8 cells were CD45RO-negative and positively selected for CCR7, with terminally differentiated effector memory CD45RA+ cells excluded. Of note for this clone: Its antigen remains unknown.

The chain has TRBV14 and TRBJ2-7; D is possibly TRBD1 (6 bases). Sequencing was carried out using naive CD8+ T cells sorted from blood. The source of this sequence is a man aged 25-40 years in good health. This CDR3 reads CASSHYRAEQYF. CDR3 DNA: TGTGCCAGCAGCCACTACAGGGCAGAGCAGTACTTC.